This TCR beta chain was retrieved from a study of T cells in Graves' hyperthyroidism and ophthalmopathy. Whole-study findings and limits: Prediction of ophthalmopathy progression came a median 6.5 months pre-onset.

The V end was cut by 6 bases, the J end by 14 bases, with 15 bases between. Germline V CDR1 and CDR2: SNHLY, FYNNEI. CDR3 length: 11 amino acids. About this clonotype itself: What it binds is not known. Possible read error: a much larger clone is one base away.

Graves' hyperthyroidism without ophthalmopathy progression within 18 months was termed stable. Exclusion of patients followed from uncontrolled infection, other autoimmune disease, pregnancy or lactation. TCR beta CDR3 regions were amplified from RNA. TCR CDR3 regions were first amplified by RT-PCR with HTBI primers. TCRdb fed the multiplex PCR reads into MiXCR, producing one record per CDR3 protein. This repertoire shows more than 600,000 distinct CDR3 sequences, about a sixth found once; its top ten account for approximately 8.4%. The chain employs TRBV2 and TRBJ2-3, with a possible D match to TRBD1 (6 bases). Sequenced material: blood. The TCR was taken from a man younger than 35 with Graves' hyperthyroidism. The CDR3 loop reads CASRTATGRYF. CDR3 bases: TGTGCCAGCAGAACCGCGACAGGAAGGTATTTT.